The present T cell receptor (beta chain) was sequenced within a study of shared clonotypes between healthy human individuals. The V segment lost 3 bases and the J segment 4 bases; nucleotides outside the gene matches: 8. Germline CDR1 is LNHDA and CDR2 is SQIVND (reference sequence). The CDR3 length is 16 residues. Using immunoSEQ multiplex PCR, the repertoire was profiled, and TCRdb retains in-frame clones only, with some absent. Among 1 million to 1.3 million clones listed, 75% to 80% were seen once. The genes are TRBV19 and TRBJ2-3, with 9 bases fitting TRBD2. The sample taken for sequencing was memory CD4+ T cells from PBMCs. Sample subset: CD45RA-negative fraction. The source is a man aged 18 to 35 in good health. Some clones in this sample may be carry-over from other donors' samples. The CDR3 loop is CASSIGGRAAADTQYF. CDR3 coding DNA: TGTGCCAGTAGTATTGGCGGGAGGGCCGCCGCAGATACGCAGTATTTT.